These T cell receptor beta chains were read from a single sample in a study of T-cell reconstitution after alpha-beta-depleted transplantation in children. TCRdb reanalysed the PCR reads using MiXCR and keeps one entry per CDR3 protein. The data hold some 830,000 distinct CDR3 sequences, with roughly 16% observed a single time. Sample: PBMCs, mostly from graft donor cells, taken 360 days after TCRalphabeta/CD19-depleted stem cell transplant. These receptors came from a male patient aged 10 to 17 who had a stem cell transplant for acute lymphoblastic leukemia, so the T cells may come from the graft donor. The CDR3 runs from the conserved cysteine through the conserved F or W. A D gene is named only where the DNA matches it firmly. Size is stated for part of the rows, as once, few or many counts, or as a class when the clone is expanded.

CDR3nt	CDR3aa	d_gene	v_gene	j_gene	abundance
TGCGCCAGCAGCCAAGGGGGACTAGCGGGGGACAATGAGCAGTTCTTC	CASSQGGLAGDNEQFF	TRBD2	TRBV4-1	TRBJ2-1	few
TGTGCCAGCAGCAAAGAGGGAGGACGGCAGGACTATGGCTACACCTTC	CASSKEGGRQDYGYTF	NA	TRBV21-1	TRBJ1-2	few
TGTGCCAGCAGCTTAGCGGGGATTACTCAGCCCCAGCATTTT	CASSLAGITQPQHF	NA	TRBV7-9	TRBJ1-5	NA
TGCAGTGCTGGACGGACTGGGGGAAGTTTCGGGGGGAGGAGTGAGCAGTTCTTC	CSAGRTGGSFGGRSEQFF	TRBD2	TRBV20-1	TRBJ2-1	NA
TGTGCCAGCCGAGGGACCGGGAAAAACATTCAGTACTTC	CASRGTGKNIQYF	NA	TRBV27	TRBJ2-4	many
TGCGCCAGCAGCCAAGGTCATAGCGGATCAGCCAAAAACATTCAGTACTTC	CASSQGHSGSAKNIQYF	NA	TRBV4-1	TRBJ2-4	few
TGTGCCAGCAGCACGATCCTAGCGGGAGGGGATACGCAGTATTTT	CASSTILAGGDTQYF	TRBD2	TRBV7-9	TRBJ2-3	many
TGCGCCAGCAGCTTGGGAGCGGGAGTGAAAGAAGAGACCCAGTACTTC	CASSLGAGVKEETQYF	TRBD2	TRBV5-1	TRBJ2-5	many
TGCAGTGCTAGACTGCCGGGAACCTCCTACGAGCAGTACTTC	CSARLPGTSYEQYF	NA	TRBV20-1	TRBJ2-7	NA
TGTGCCAGCAGTTACGGGGGGATCCGAGATGAAGCTTTCTTT	CASSYGGIRDEAFF	NA	TRBV6-5	TRBJ1-1	NA
TGTGCCAGCAGCCTTCAGGAATTAAATGAAAAACTGTTTTTT	CASSLQELNEKLFF	NA	TRBV7-9	TRBJ1-4	once